This is a list of T cell receptor beta chains from one sample in a study of memory CD4+ T cells and cytomegalovirus serostatus. TCRdb's table, derived via immunoSEQ multiplex PCR, lists solely in-frame clones and lacks some. The sample lists 25,000 to 35,000 clones, about 80% occurring once. Specimen: memory CD4+ T cells from blood. The receptors here all came from an adult in good health and CMV-seronegative. The CDR3 runs from the conserved cysteine through the conserved F or W. The order of the fields is J gene, V gene, clone size, D gene, CDR3 length, CDR3 DNA, CDR3 protein. The D gene is left open where the match is weak. Expanded clones get a size class; other rows say once, few or many, or leave the size out.

TRBJ1-6	TRBV11-2	NA	NA	14	TGTGCCAGCAGCTTAATGGGCAGGGTTTCACCCCTCCACTTT	CASSLMGRVSPLHF
TRBJ2-5	TRBV7-5	NA	NA	16	TGTGCCAGAAGCCCCCATCCAGGGAGGAACCAAGAGACCCAGTACTTC	CARSPHPGRNQETQYF
TRBJ1-5	TRBV7-2	NA	NA	16	TGTGCCAGCAGCTTGAGAGGGGGAAATAGCAATCAGCCCCAGCATTTT	CASSLRGGNSNQPQHF
TRBJ1-2	TRBV28	NA	TRBD1	15	TGTGCCAGCAGTTTACCCGGACAGGGTAACTATGGCTACACCTTC	CASSLPGQGNYGYTF
TRBJ2-7	TRBV18	NA	TRBD1	16	TGTGCCAGCTCACCATTCGGACAGGGGGCCATCTACGAGCAGTACTTC	CASSPFGQGAIYEQYF
TRBJ2-3	TRBV11-2	NA	NA	15	TGTGCCAGCAGCTTAGCGGGACTCCGCACAGATACGCAGTATTTT	CASSLAGLRTDTQYF
TRBJ2-2	TRBV5-1	once	TRBD1	14	TGCGCCAGCAGCAAGGGACAGCGCACCGGGGAGCTGTTTTTT	CASSKGQRTGELFF
TRBJ1-6	TRBV7-8	NA	NA	15	TGTGCCAGCAGTCATTCGGGAGCCATGAATTCACCCCTCCACTTT	CASSHSGAMNSPLHF
TRBJ1-4	TRBV30	NA	TRBD1	15	TGTGCCTGGAGGGGAAGGGCAGGGGGGAATGAAAAACTGTTTTTT	CAWRGRAGGNEKLFF
TRBJ1-2	TRBV28	NA	NA	13	TGTGCCAGCAGTTTTTCGGCCGGCTATGGCTACACCTTC	CASSFSAGYGYTF
TRBJ1-1	TRBV21-1	few	NA	15	TGTGCCAGCAGCAAAGTGGAGGGGGCTTGGACTGAAGCTTTCTTT	CASSKVEGAWTEAFF
TRBJ1-2	TRBV6-5	NA	NA	11	TGTGCCAGCAGGGGTAACTATGGCTACACCTTC	CASRGNYGYTF
TRBJ1-5	TRBV7-2	NA	NA	16	TGTGCCAGCAGCTTGAGCCCGGGAGATGGCAATCAGCCCCAGCATTTT	CASSLSPGDGNQPQHF
TRBJ2-1	TRBV9	NA	TRBD1	16	TGTGCCAGCAGCGTAGATAGGGGACAGGGGGCTGATGAGCAGTTCTTC	CASSVDRGQGADEQFF